The 31 T cell receptor beta chains below were found in one sample sequenced in a study of blood T cell repertoires in COVID-19. The repertoire was sequenced with immunoSEQ multiplex PCR; TCRdb's copy has only in-frame clones and lacks some. The sample consists of hundreds of thousands of clones, around nine tenths of them appearing once. Sequencing input: peripheral blood. The receptors here all came from a woman in her forties who had recovered from COVID-19.

The V and J genes are TRBV7-9 and TRBJ2-7, with TRBD2 matching over 9 bases. The CDR3 totals 16 residues. Trimming cost V 5 bases and J 0 bases; bases outside gene matches: 8. Germline CDR1 SEHNR, CDR2 FQNEAQ (reference sequence). CDR3 protein: CASSPRGGRGSYEQYF. The DNA of the CDR3 is TGTGCCAGCAGCCCACGGGGCGGGAGGGGCTCCTACGAGCAGTACTTC.

The J gene is TRBJ2-3, the V gene TRBV19, with a weak D call TRBD1 (5 bases). This CDR3 region has 13 residues. V was shortened by 7 bases and J by 2 bases, with 10 bases between the two germline ends. CDR1 and CDR2 from the germline V gene are LNHDA and SQIVND (reference sequence). CDR3 region: CASNGRATDTQYF. As DNA, the CDR3 is TGTGCCAGTAACGGCAGGGCCACAGATACGCAGTATTTT.

The chain uses TRBV7-3 and TRBJ2-7; 8 nucleotides line up with TRBD1. V was clipped by 4 bases and J by 6 bases; unmatched bases: 5. Per germline, CDR1 SGHTA and CDR2 FQGTGA. The CDR3 spans 13 residues. CDR3 loop: CASSSLRGREQYF. CDR3 bases: TGTGCCAGCAGCTCTCTCAGGGGGCGCGAGCAGTACTTC. The whole variable domain, remainder taken from reference TRBV7-3 and TRBJ2-7, is GAGVSQTPSNKVTEKGKYVELRCDPISGHTALYWYRQSLGQGPEFLIYFQGTGAADDSGLPNDRFFAVRPEGSVSTLKIQRTERGDSAVYLCASSSLRGREQYFGPGTRLTVT.

The table lists this clone with a count of one. The V and J genes are TRBV6-5 and TRBJ2-7; 7 nucleotides agree with TRBD1. Germline-derived CDR1 and CDR2 are MNHEY and SVGAGI. The CDR3 has 14 amino acids. V lost 7 bases, J lost 6 bases, and 12 bases stayed unmatched. In DNA, the CDR3 is TGTGCCAGCACCCAGGGGACAGCCGGCTCCGAGCAGTACTTC. Protein product: CASTQGTAGSEQYF.

As DNA, the CDR3 is TGTGCCAGCAGCCAGGGGGTTTATGGCTACACCTTC. Protein: CASSQGVYGYTF. V gene TRBV28 combines with J gene TRBJ1-2; TRBD1 aligns across 7 bases. V trimming: 6 bases; J trimming: 5 bases; junction bases outside the gene matches: 3. CDR3 length: 12 amino acids. Per the germline V gene, CDR1 is MDHEN and CDR2 is SYDVKM.

The chain is built from TRBV5-4 and TRBJ2-3; TRBD2 aligns across 14 bases. The J segment lost 8 bases and the V segment lost 4 bases, leaving 9 bases of the junction unmatched. The CDR3 covers 16 residues. Germline V gives CDR1 SGHNT, CDR2 YYREEE (reference sequence). This CDR3 is CASSKQGTSGRGTQYF. CDR3 in DNA: TGTGCCAGCAGCAAACAAGGGACTAGCGGGAGAGGTACGCAGTATTTT.

This clone was counted only a few times. This chain connects TRBV21-1 to TRBJ2-7; TRBD2, as called in the table, went unchecked against the DNA. TRBV21-1 is a pseudogene. The CDR3 has 18 amino acids. The CDR3 protein is CASSKACLAGGPMYEQYF. DNA for the CDR3: TGTGCCAGCAGCAAAGCGTGTCTAGCGGGAGGGCCGATGTACGAGCAGTACTTC.

V is TRBV19 and J is TRBJ1-5, with D tentatively TRBD1 (5 bases). V lost 1 base and J lost 2, with 18 bases in between. Per the germline V gene, CDR1 is LNHDA and CDR2 is SQIVND (reference sequence). This CDR3 spans 18 amino acids. The CDR3 bases are TGTGCCAGTAGTATAGCGGGGTTGGGGGGGGTAGGCAATCAGCCCCAGCATTTT. This gives the protein CASSIAGLGGVGNQPQHF.

This clone was seen just once. The chain carries TRBV3-1 (or the pseudogene TRBV3-2) and TRBJ1-5, with 8 nucleotides matching TRBD1. J gave up 9 bases and V 5 bases, and 3 bases lay outside the gene matches. Germline V gene data show CDR1 as LGHDT and CDR2 as YNNKEL (reference sequence). The CDR3 extends over 12 amino acids. CDR3 residues: CASSGDRPPQHF. The CDR3 nucleotides read TGTGCCAGCAGCGGGGACAGGCCGCCCCAGCATTTT.

The V gene is TRBV29-1, the J gene TRBJ2-7; 12 nucleotides align to TRBD2. The CDR3 loop spans 13 amino acids. Germline V gene data show CDR1 as SQVTM and CDR2 as ANQGSEA. V lost 6 bases to trimming and J lost 6 bases; unmatched junction nucleotides: 6. The CDR3 DNA is TGCAGCGTCCTGGGACTAGCGGGCCCCGAGCAGTACTTC. Protein sequence: CSVLGLAGPEQYF.

CDR3 coding DNA: TGTGCCAGCAGCCGGGCCTCCTATGGCTACACCTTC. As protein: CASSRASYGYTF. The chain couples TRBV3-1 (or the pseudogene TRBV3-2) to TRBJ1-2; D gene unclear. Germline V gene sequence: CDR1 LGHDT, CDR2 YNNKEL (reference sequence). Trimming took off 4 bases at V and 4 bases at J, with 7 bases between the two ends. The CDR3 is 12 residues long.

The chain has TRBV2 and TRBJ2-3; weak D call: TRBD2 (6 bases). Germline V lookup: CDR1 SNHLY, CDR2 FYNNEI. V lost 6 bases and J lost 1, with 11 bases in between. The CDR3 sequence is 14 residues long. CDR3 sequence reads: CASSRWGGTDTQYF. The CDR3 DNA reads TGTGCCAGCAGCAGATGGGGGGGCACAGATACGCAGTATTTT.

The CDR3 DNA follows: TGTGCCTGGGCCGGGACTAGCGGCGGGGCCAACGTCCTGACTTTC. Protein sequence: CAWAGTSGGANVLTF. The chain joins TRBV30 to TRBJ2-6, with 11 bases matching TRBD2. This CDR3 spans 15 amino acids. Germline V CDR1 and CDR2: GTSNPN, SVGIG (reference sequence). V shed 5 bases and J 4 bases; nucleotides not matched to a gene: 4.

This clone was counted a few times. The rearrangement joins TRBV18 to TRBJ1-4, with a tentative D call TRBD1 (6 bases). This CDR3 contains 14 residues. Between the trimmed V and J ends, which lost 2 bases and 8 bases, there was a span of 12 bases. CDR1 is KGHSH and CDR2 is LQKENI in the germline V gene. Here the CDR3 reads CASSPGGDGEKLFF. The CDR3 region has the DNA TGTGCCAGCTCACCAGGGGGCGACGGGGAAAAACTGTTTTTT.

Comments on this clone: One end of the junction varies from germline; a read error may be responsible. The chain links TRBV7-2 to TRBJ1-3; possibly TRBD1 for D (5 bases). Per germline, CDR1 SGHTA and CDR2 FQGNSA. The CDR3 length is 15 residues. The CDR3 region is CASSPRGSSGNTIYF. Here the CDR3 DNA reads TGTGCCAGCAGCCCCCGGGGGTCCTCTGGGAACACCATATATTTT.

The genes are TRBV5-1 and TRBJ1-3, with D perhaps matching TRBD1 (5 bases). The CDR3 sequence is 14 residues long. Germline loops: CDR1 SGHRS, CDR2 YFSETQ. Deletions cut 10 bases from V and 2 bases from J, with 16 bases between. As DNA, the CDR3 is TGCGCCTCCGCGGAGGGGAGGGCTGGAAACACCATATATTTT. The encoded protein is CASAEGRAGNTIYF.

This clone was detected once. The same CDR3 arises from other DNA sequences in this sample as well. This chain joins TRBV19 and TRBJ1-1; D is perhaps TRBD1 (5 bases). From germline, CDR1 is LNHDA and CDR2 SQIVND (reference sequence). The CDR3 has 14 amino acids. V was trimmed by 1 base and J by 2 bases, leaving 8 bases between them. CDR3 loop: CASSIGGGNTEAFF. DNA of the CDR3: TGTGCCAGTAGTATAGGGGGGGGAAACACTGAAGCTTTCTTT.

The V and J genes are TRBV18 and TRBJ1-1; D gene uncertain. V was shortened by 4 bases and J by 2 bases, with 8 bases between the two germline ends. The CDR3 is 13 amino acids. From germline, CDR1 is KGHSH and CDR2 LQKENI. CDR3 coding DNA: TGTGCCAGCTCACTGTCCACAAACACTGAAGCTTTCTTT. It encodes CASSLSTNTEAFF.

This chain uses TRBV27 with TRBJ1-2, with D uncertain. This CDR3 has 13 residues. The V gene lost 6 bases and the J gene lost 4 bases, with 12 bases spanning the gap. CDR1 is MNHEY and CDR2 is SMNVEV in the germline V gene (reference sequence). This CDR3 reads CASSLDGLYGYTF. The DNA for the CDR3 is TGTGCCAGCAGCCTGGACGGACTCTATGGCTACACCTTC.

V usage is TRBV11-2 and J usage is TRBJ2-1; TRBD2 is a possible D gene (5 bases). The CDR3 has 16 residues. V was clipped by 6 bases and J by 3 bases, with 18 bases between them. Germline values: CDR1 SGHAT, CDR2 FQNNGV. The CDR3 loop reads CASRKGLATVYNEQFF. CDR3 bases: TGTGCCAGCAGGAAAGGGCTAGCCACCGTCTACAATGAGCAGTTCTTC.

Note on this clone: An end of the junction differs from the germline gene, which may be a read error. J is TRBJ2-1 and V is TRBV27; 8 nucleotides match TRBD2. This CDR3 is built from 19 residues. CDR1 is MNHEY and CDR2 is SMNVEV in the germline V gene (reference sequence). The CDR3 DNA is TGCGCCAGCAGGGGCGGTCTCGGGAGGGGGGAGATCTCCTACAATGAGCAGTTCTTC. Protein product: CASRGGLGRGEISYNEQFF.

This rearrangement joins TRBV18 to TRBJ1-3, with a possible D match to TRBD1 (5 bases). The V end was cut by 3 bases, the J end by 4 bases, with 13 bases between. Germline V gene sequence: CDR1 KGHSH, CDR2 LQKENI. This CDR3 contains 15 residues. CDR3 sequence: CASSPNAGPGNTIYF. The DNA for the CDR3 is TGTGCCAGCTCACCCAACGCAGGGCCCGGAAACACCATATATTTT.

The gene calls are TRBV25-1 and TRBJ1-5, with 7 bases matching TRBD1. This CDR3 is built from 14 residues. V was pared by 5 bases and J by 6 bases, with 7 bases of the junction left unmatched. CDR1 is MGHDK and CDR2 is SYGVNS in the germline V gene. The CDR3 here is CASSQTGWAQPQHF. In DNA form, the CDR3 reads TGTGCCAGCAGTCAGACAGGGTGGGCTCAGCCCCAGCATTTT.

The chain joins TRBV27 to TRBJ2-7; 9 bases align to TRBD2. After removal of 10 bases from V and 6 bases from J, the junction contained 19 bases not matched to a gene. Germline CDR1 is MNHEY and CDR2 is SMNVEV (reference sequence). CDR3 length: 16 residues. The CDR3 DNA reads TGTGCCAACCCCTGGGCTAGCGGGACGGGGGGGCTCGAGCAGTACGTC. As protein: CANPWASGTGGLEQYV.

The genes are TRBV18 and TRBJ1-3; maybe TRBD1 (6 bases). The germline V gene encodes CDR1 KGHSH and CDR2 LQKENI. This CDR3 is built from 15 residues. V shed 0 bases and J shed 3 bases, with 9 bases lying between them. CDR3 amino acids: CASSPPQGGGNTIYF. The CDR3 nucleotides are TGTGCCAGCTCACCACCACAGGGCGGTGGAAACACCATATATTTT.

The chain uses TRBV5-6 and TRBJ2-3; a possible D gene is TRBD2 (6 bases). Germline lookup yields CDR1 SGHDT and CDR2 YYEEEE. V was cut by 4 bases and J by 1 base, with 16 bases left in between. The length of the CDR3 is 16 residues. The CDR3 sequence: CASSGVRGPGTDTQYF. CDR3 sequence (DNA): TGTGCCAGCAGCGGGGTGCGGGGCCCCGGCACAGATACGCAGTATTTT.

This clone was counted between two and nine times. This rearrangement joins TRBV7-8 to TRBJ2-2, with TRBD2 matching 9 bases. V was pared by 0 bases and J by 7 bases, with 6 bases of the junction left unmatched. The CDR3 consists of 16 residues. Per the germline V gene, CDR1 is SGHVS and CDR2 is FQNEAQ. CDR3 sequence reads: CASSLAPGLARGELFF. The CDR3, as DNA: TGTGCCAGCAGCTTAGCCCCGGGACTAGCTCGCGGGGAGCTGTTTTTT.

CDR3 loop: CASNQGANSPLHF. CDR3 coding DNA: TGTGCCAGCAACCAGGGGGCTAATTCACCCCTCCACTTT. The J gene is TRBJ1-6, the V gene TRBV7-2, with 8 nucleotides matching TRBD1. CDR3 size: 13 residues. Germline V CDR1 and CDR2: SGHTA, FQGNSA. J lost 6 bases, V lost 7 bases, and 2 bases had no gene match.

The chain employs TRBV30 and TRBJ1-5, with TRBD1 as a possible D gene (6 bases). Germline assignment: CDR1 GTSNPN and CDR2 SVGIG (reference sequence). This CDR3 comprises 14 residues. Deletions cut 5 bases from V and 1 base from J, with 12 bases between. The CDR3 region is CAWDRGASNQPQHF. CDR3 bases: TGTGCCTGGGATCGGGGGGCCAGCAATCAGCCCCAGCATTTT.

V usage is TRBV19 and J usage is TRBJ1-3; D call uncertain. This CDR3 spans 13 amino acids. The germline gives CDR1 LNHDA, CDR2 SQIVND (reference sequence). The ends were cut back, 7 bases at V and 9 bases at J, with 16 bases in the middle. CDR3 amino acids: CASTSSGPGTIYF. CDR3 nucleotides: TGTGCCAGTACCTCCAGCGGCCCCGGCACCATATATTTT.

The chain employs TRBV3-1 (or the pseudogene TRBV3-2) and TRBJ1-6, with D maybe TRBD1 (5 bases). The V gene's germline CDR1 is LGHDT and CDR2 YNNKEL (reference sequence). Trimming shortened V by 4 bases and J by 7 bases, and 11 bases separated the two germline ends. This CDR3 contains 14 residues. This CDR3 reads CASSRGVGNSPLHF. CDR3 nucleotides: TGTGCCAGCAGCCGGGGCGTGGGGAATTCACCCCTCCACTTT.